Below are 2 T cell receptor beta chains sequenced from a single sample in a study of cytomegalovirus exposure and HLA in healthy donors. Primers included in the PCR were 60 Vbeta and 13 Jbeta primers. Method: immunoSEQ multiplex PCR; TCRdb's copy keeps in-frame clones and lacks some. The data show about 190,000 clones, about nine tenths seen once. Sequencing used PBMCs. All receptors derive from a boy between 2 and 10 years old in good health and CMV-seronegative.

V gene TRBV5-1 combines with J gene TRBJ2-4; D might be TRBD2 (5 bases). The CDR3 sequence is 15 residues long. Germline loops: CDR1 SGHRS, CDR2 YFSETQ. V was trimmed by 2 bases and J by 2 bases, leaving 11 bases between them. CDR3 sequence: CASSLLSATKNIQYF. CDR3 DNA sequence: TGCGCCAGCAGCTTACTTAGCGCCACCAAAAACATTCAGTACTTC. The full variable domain, with the rest looked up from reference TRBV5-1 and TRBJ2-4, is KAGVTQTPRYLIKTRGQQVTLSCSPISGHRSVSWYQQTPGQGLQFLFEYFSETQRNKGNFPGRFSGRQFSNSRSEMNVSTLELGDSALYLCASSLLSATKNIQYFGAGTRLSVL.

J is TRBJ2-5 and V is TRBV19, with 7 bases identical to TRBD2. The last part of the DNA fits TRBJ2-7 better; the J call may be wrong. The CDR3 extends over 13 amino acids. From germline, CDR1 is LNHDA and CDR2 SQIVND (reference sequence). The DNA of the CDR3 is TGTGCCAGTAGTATGACGGGGGGCTACGAGCAGTACTTC. Translated, it gives CASSMTGGYEQYF.